This T cell receptor (beta chain) was identified in a study of cytomegalovirus exposure and HLA in healthy donors (dated by TCRdb to about 2017). In the study overall: An earlier analysis of 587 of the donors reported 276 Gb of sequence data and 117 million unique TCR beta sequences obtained from some 200 million T cells. Rather than using new phenotypic data, the later analysis identified candidate immune exposures from TCR beta sequences and from how often those sequences occurred across donors. A later analysis re-analyzed previously published TCR beta repertoires from approximately 670 donors and added high-resolution HLA genotyping to study TCR occurrence patterns. About five DR-DQ haplotypes were handled as single units for association and clustering because linkage in the cohort was strong. HLA typing covered class I and class II loci at four-digit resolution. Typing coverage differed by locus: A, B, C, DRB1 and DQB1 were typed in roughly 620-630 donors, DQA1 in around 500, DPA1 in around 610, and DPB1 in 450 to 490. A separate validation cohort of roughly 120 different subjects was used in addition to the roughly 620-subject first cohort. All discovery cohort repertoires had been generated using a single sequencing platform. Using immunosequencing, the study profiled T cell repertoires from 500 to 800 subjects and related those repertoires to cytomegalovirus serostatus. The genetic ancestry cluster associated with self-reported Caucasian donors included 70% to 85% of the 398 genotyped donors. An earlier analysis of several hundred of the donors applied high-throughput TCR beta sequencing to assess whether each TCR beta V gene segment acted as functional or pseudogenic. The aim of the study was to test whether cataloging public T cell receptors could identify signatures of past pathogen exposure. The study combined high-throughput TCR immunosequencing, statistical association of individual TCRs with disease status, and machine learning to predict cytomegalovirus infection status. Among roughly 370 genotyped donors of the cohort, an average of roughly 240,000 unique TCR beta nucleotide sequences were sequenced per donor, roughly a sixth of them non-productive. Donor age, sex, ethnicity and CMV serostatus were collected together with the repertoire data. An early release that covered more than 550 HLA-typed donors contained around 330 gigabases of sequencing data and tens of millions of unique TCR sequences. In a later genetic analysis, genome-wide SNP genotypes for about 65% of the 666 donors were used, and that subset was treated as a discovery cohort.

Note on this clone: Its recognized antigen is unknown. No much larger clonotype is one base removed from it; base qualities were not supplied.

The cohort was made up of roughly 670 healthy bone marrow donors. All cohort members were sampled while nominally healthy, although unrecorded immune exposures were likely present. The donor was CMV seronegative and was included in the group of hundreds of seronegative cohort members. Each donor provided a peripheral blood sample, and peripheral blood mononuclear cells were used for TCR beta sequencing. The Qiagen DNeasy Blood Extraction Kit was used to extract genomic DNA from the blood cell samples. The investigation overall reported the following: A cluster of highly shared sequence variants was judged likely to be a technical artifact of the sequencing pipeline. In the study, around 150 TCR beta chains were listed as associated with cytomegalovirus. It was suggested by the authors that the approach could potentially be generalized to other disease states and immunological phenotypes. Correlated functional status among segregating V segments might be attributable to linkage disequilibrium, but an unknown experimental factor could not be ruled out. In a later analysis, most CMV-associated TCR beta chains were found to appear HLA-restricted, with HLA associations seemingly driven largely by CMV exposure. A later analysis found that HLA-associated TCR beta chains were more clonally expanded and had lower generation probabilities than equally common non-associated chains. In vitro tests confirmed that three of the cytomegalovirus-associated TCR beta chains recognize cytomegalovirus antigens. In a later analysis, several top co-occurrence clusters were reported to appear linked to parvovirus B19, influenza, CMV and Epstein-Barr virus. The 87-base-pair reads could not distinguish some IMGT-functional V segments, including TRBV6-2 and TRBV6-3, so those segments were excluded. A further reported finding was that TCR beta sequences accurately predicted the HLA-A and HLA-B alleles for most subjects in the first cohort. In a later analysis, the rate of TCR association differed among HLA loci, with DRB1 alleles having the most associated TCRs and HLA-C alleles having the fewest. This cohort had only TCR beta chains sequenced, and the lack of alpha or paired-chain data limited which features could be detected. Because counts were too low, some 16 rarely observed V segments, including chromosome 9 orphons, were excluded from the earlier analysis of about 500 of the donors. In an earlier analysis of 587 of the donors, most TCR beta V segments appeared in productive rearrangements about 90% or about 30% of the time, broadly matching IMGT annotations. Across donors, most TCR sequences were observed very rarely, whereas some public TCRs were present in many individuals. CMV serostatus was the only immune exposure information available for the cohort. Because some donors lacked HLA typing at each locus, the association tests relied only on the typed subset. In both the original and validation cohorts, the classifier was reported to diagnose cytomegalovirus status with high specificity and sensitivity. An association between a missense DCLRE1C variant and V-gene and J-gene trimming of TCR beta chains was found in a later genetic analysis and replicated in an independent cohort. Presence/absence analyses assumed roughly uniform sequencing depth across donors, an assumption that may not hold. Strong co-occurrence of HLA alleles, especially DR and DQ, made assigning TCR associations to individual alleles difficult. A later genetic analysis reported fewer N-insertions in productive TCRs among donors in an Asian-associated ancestry cluster than the roughly 650-donor mean. A later analysis associated about 17,000 TCR beta sequences with specific HLA alleles at a false discovery rate of 0.05.

Libraries were constructed by the immunoSEQ multiplex PCR assay. For the multiplex PCR, a mixture combining 60 forward primers for TCR Vbeta segments and 13 reverse primers for TCR Jbeta segments was used. The CDR3 region of rearranged TCR beta genes was amplified from genomic DNA by a multiplex PCR assay. On the Illumina HiSeq System, the amplified TCR beta libraries were sequenced as 87-base-pair reads. In the source study's methods: A later analysis tallied around 87 million unique TCR beta chains across the roughly 610 repertoires, and some 12 million of those chains were shared by two or more donors. Raw reads were error-corrected and collapsed into unique sequences by a nearest-neighbor algorithm in which closely related sequences were merged to remove PCR and sequencing errors. Alignment of CDR3 sequences to IMGT reference sequences was used to assign V, D and J gene segments. For a sequence to be retained, a match of at least six nucleotides to both a V gene segment and a J gene segment was required. Rearrangements were classified as productive when the CDR3 lacked stop codons and remained in frame with V and J, and all other rearrangements were classified as non-productive. Following IMGT convention, CDR3 was defined as the stretch from the second conserved V-encoded cysteine to the conserved J-encoded phenylalanine. The earlier analysis of a few hundred of the donors excluded any sequence lacking an unambiguous match to a single V gene segment. An earlier analysis of roughly 590 of the donors called V segments functional above 56.7% productive rearrangements and segregating when the between-donor standard deviation exceeded 5%. A statistical classification framework was built for diagnosing cytomegalovirus status from the catalog of TCR beta chain sequences. In a later analysis, V and J genes were assigned by comparing TCR nucleotide sequences against IMGT/GENE-DB human TR gene sequences. In a later analysis, CDR3 sequences and most-parsimonious VDJ recombination scenarios were assigned using the TCRdist pipeline. In a later analysis, each TCR beta chain was defined by its CDR3 amino acid sequence together with its V-gene family, and reads lacking a unique V-gene family were excluded. A later analysis removed several hundred highly shared, low-generation-probability nucleotide sequences to deal with suspected cross-contamination and a sequencing artifact. In a later analysis, a clonal expansion index for each public chain was calculated from normalized within-repertoire ranks of inferred template counts. In a later analysis, generation probabilities were computed with a VDJ recombination model fitted to out-of-frame rearrangements, and the resulting probabilities were checked against IGoR. In a later analysis, hypergeometric tests were used to score TCR-TCR, TCR-HLA and TCR-CMV co-occurrence, with a repertoire-size bias correction applied to TCR pairs. False discovery rates were estimated in a later analysis by permuting HLA or CMV assignments 20 times. In a later analysis, co-occurring TCRs were grouped with DBSCAN, and TCRdist sequence similarity was added when clustering was performed within HLA-allele-positive subsets. For co-occurrence clustering, repertoires with fewer than 30,000 or more than 120,000 public chains were excluded, along with roughly 5 repertoires with anomalous nucleotide sharing. Sourced from immuneACCESS, this table was stored by TCRdb with only in-frame sequences that have V and J called. A share of the clones is absent; for the studies checked, an unresolved V gene accounts for under half, and the remainder has no known explanation. Clonal size and the V and J genes are those of that table, whereas D and trimming came from the DNA. For this sample the table gives 130,000 to 150,000 clones, of which more than 60% were detected only once. The ten largest clones capture approximately 2.8% of the sample.

From V the trimming removes 4 bases and from J it removes 3 bases, while the gene matches leave 10 bases of the junction unaccounted for. The germline V gene specifies SGHDT as CDR1 and YYEEEE as CDR2. Its CDR3 holds 16 amino acids, cysteine through phenylalanine. The sequence is cut down to CDR3 DNA, 48 bases in frame from base 1. The receptor chain draws on TRBV5-6 and TRBJ1-1, with TRBD1 identical over 9 junction bases. The sample taken for sequencing was PBMCs. This sequence originates from a male donor in good health and CMV-seronegative. For the CDR3, the sequence is CASSPGTGRVDTEAFF. The nucleotides read TGTGCCAGCAGCCCGGGGACAGGGAGGGTAGACACTGAAGCTTTCTTT.